This T cell receptor (beta chain) was documented in a study of control samples from healthy donors and cancer patients. In its sample, this clone was seen once. Libraries were prepared by immunoSEQ multiplex PCR; TCRdb keeps only in-frame clonotypes and omits some of them. This sample yields under 85,000 clones, of which approximately 94% are seen a single time; 6.2% belongs to the top ten. J gave up 3 bases and V 6 bases, and 5 bases lay outside the gene matches. Per the germline V gene, CDR1 is SNHLY and CDR2 is FYNNEI. This CDR3 has 14 amino acids. V usage is TRBV2 and J usage is TRBJ2-7; TRBD1 matches 10 bases. This receptor was identified in a woman aged 40 to 55 in good health. The specimen sequenced was blood. The CDR3 sequence is CASRGGTGVYEQYF. The DNA of the CDR3 is TGTGCCAGCAGGGGAGGGACAGGGGTCTACGAGCAGTACTTC.